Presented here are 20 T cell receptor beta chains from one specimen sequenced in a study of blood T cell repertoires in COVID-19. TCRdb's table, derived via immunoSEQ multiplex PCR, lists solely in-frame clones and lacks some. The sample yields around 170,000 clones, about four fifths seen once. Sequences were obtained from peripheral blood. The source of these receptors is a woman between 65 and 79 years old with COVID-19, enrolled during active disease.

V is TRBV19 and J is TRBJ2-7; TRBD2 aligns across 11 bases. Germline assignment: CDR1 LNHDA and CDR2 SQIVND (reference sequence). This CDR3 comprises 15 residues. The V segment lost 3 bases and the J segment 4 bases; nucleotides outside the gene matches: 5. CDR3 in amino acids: CASSILAGGLYEQYF. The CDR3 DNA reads TGTGCCAGTAGTATCCTAGCGGGAGGTCTATACGAGCAGTACTTC.

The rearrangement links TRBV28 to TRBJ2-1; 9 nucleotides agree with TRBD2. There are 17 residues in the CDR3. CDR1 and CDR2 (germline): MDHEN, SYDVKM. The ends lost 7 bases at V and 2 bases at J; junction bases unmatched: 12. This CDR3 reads CASTELAGSGAYNEQFF. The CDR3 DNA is TGTGCCAGCACTGAGCTAGCGGGATCAGGGGCCTACAATGAGCAGTTCTTC.

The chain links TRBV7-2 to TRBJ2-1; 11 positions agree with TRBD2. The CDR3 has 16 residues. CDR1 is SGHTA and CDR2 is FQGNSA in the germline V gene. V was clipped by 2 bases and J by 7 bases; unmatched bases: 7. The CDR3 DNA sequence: TGTGCCAGCAGCTTATCTTTGGGGACTAGCGGTAATGAGCAGTTCTTC. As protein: CASSLSLGTSGNEQFF.

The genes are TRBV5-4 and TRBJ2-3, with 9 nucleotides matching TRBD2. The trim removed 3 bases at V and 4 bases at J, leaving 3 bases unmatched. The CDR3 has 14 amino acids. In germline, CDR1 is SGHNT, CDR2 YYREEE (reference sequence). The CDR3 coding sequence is TGTGCCAGCAGCTCGCGGACTAGCGCAGATACGCAGTATTTT. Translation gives CASSSRTSADTQYF.

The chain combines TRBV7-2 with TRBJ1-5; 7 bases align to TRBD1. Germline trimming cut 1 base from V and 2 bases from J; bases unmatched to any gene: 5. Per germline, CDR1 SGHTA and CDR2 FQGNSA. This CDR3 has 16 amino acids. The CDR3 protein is CASSLGTGVGNQPQHF. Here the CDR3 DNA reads TGTGCCAGCAGCTTAGGGACAGGTGTCGGCAATCAGCCCCAGCATTTT.

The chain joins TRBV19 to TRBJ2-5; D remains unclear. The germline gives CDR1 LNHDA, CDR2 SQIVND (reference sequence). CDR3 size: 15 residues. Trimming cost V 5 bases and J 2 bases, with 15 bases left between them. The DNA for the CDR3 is TGTGCCAGTAGTGGCCAGGTAACTCCTCAAGAGACCCAGTACTTC. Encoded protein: CASSGQVTPQETQYF.

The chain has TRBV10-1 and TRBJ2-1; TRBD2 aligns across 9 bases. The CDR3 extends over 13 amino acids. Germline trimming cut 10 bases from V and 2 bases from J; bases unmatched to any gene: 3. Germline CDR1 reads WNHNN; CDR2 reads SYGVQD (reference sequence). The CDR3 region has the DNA TGCGCCACATCTAGCGGGACCTACAATGAGCAGTTCTTC. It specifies CATSSGTYNEQFF.

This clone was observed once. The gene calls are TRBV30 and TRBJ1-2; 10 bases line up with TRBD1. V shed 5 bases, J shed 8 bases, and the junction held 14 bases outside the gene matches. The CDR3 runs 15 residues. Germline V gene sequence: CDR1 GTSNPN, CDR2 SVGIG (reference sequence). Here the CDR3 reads CAWVRIPGQGNGYTF. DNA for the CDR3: TGTGCCTGGGTTCGTATACCGGGACAGGGGAACGGCTACACCTTC.

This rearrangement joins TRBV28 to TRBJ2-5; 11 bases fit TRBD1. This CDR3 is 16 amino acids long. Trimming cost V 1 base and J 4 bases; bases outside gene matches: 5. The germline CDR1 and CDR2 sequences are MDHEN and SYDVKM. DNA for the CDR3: TGTGCCAGCAGTTTATCCGGGACAGGGGGGAGAGAGACCCAGTACTTC. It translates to CASSLSGTGGRETQYF.

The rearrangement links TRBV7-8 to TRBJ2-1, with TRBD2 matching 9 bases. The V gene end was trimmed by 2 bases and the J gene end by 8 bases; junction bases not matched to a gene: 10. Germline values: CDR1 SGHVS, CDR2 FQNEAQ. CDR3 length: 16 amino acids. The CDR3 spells CASSLNGREGSYEQFF. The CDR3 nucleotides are TGTGCCAGCAGCTTAAATGGGCGGGAGGGTTCATATGAGCAGTTCTTC.

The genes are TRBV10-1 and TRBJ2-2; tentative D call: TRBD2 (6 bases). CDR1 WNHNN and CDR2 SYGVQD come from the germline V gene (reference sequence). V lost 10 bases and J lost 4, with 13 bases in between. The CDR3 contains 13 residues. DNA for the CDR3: TGCGCCACGGGTAGCGGAAGCACCGGGGAGCTGTTTTTT. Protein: CATGSGSTGELFF.

The CDR3 coding sequence is TGTGCCACCAGTGATGAGCCGGGACAGGCTCACAATGAGCAGTTCTTC. Its translation: CATSDEPGQAHNEQFF. This chain connects TRBV24-1 to TRBJ2-1, with 8 bases identical to TRBD1. Germline CDR1 reads KGHDR; CDR2 reads SFDVKD. The CDR3 runs to 16 residues. V gave up 3 bases and J gave up 5 bases; unmatched junction bases: 8.

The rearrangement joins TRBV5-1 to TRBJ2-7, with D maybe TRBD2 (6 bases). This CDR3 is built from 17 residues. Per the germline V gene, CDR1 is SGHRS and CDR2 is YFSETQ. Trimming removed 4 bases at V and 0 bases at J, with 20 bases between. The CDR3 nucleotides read TGCGCCAGCAGCCGGGGACTTCTGACCCAGAGCTCCTACGAGCAGTACTTC. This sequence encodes CASSRGLLTQSSYEQYF.

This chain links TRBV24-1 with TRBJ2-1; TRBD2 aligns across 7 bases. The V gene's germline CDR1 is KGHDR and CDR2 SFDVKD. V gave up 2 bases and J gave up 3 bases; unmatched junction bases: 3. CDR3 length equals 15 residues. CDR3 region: CATSDSRTSYNEQFF. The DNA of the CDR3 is TGTGCCACCAGTGATTCCCGGACTAGCTACAATGAGCAGTTCTTC.

The CDR3 sequence is CASSLKRSGVGETQYF. The CDR3 nucleotides are TGTGCCAGCAGCTTAAAGCGATCGGGAGTGGGAGAGACCCAGTACTTC. This rearrangement joins TRBV7-2 to TRBJ2-5; perhaps TRBD2 as D (6 bases). V dropped 2 bases and J dropped 4 bases, with 17 bases sitting between them. CDR3 length equals 16 residues. Germline CDR1 is SGHTA and CDR2 is FQGNSA.

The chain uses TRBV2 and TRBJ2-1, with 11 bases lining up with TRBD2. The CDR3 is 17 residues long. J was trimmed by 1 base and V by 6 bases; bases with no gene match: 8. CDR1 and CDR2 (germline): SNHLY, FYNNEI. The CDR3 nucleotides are TGTGCCAGCAGGTACTCGGGACTAGCGGCTTCCTACAATGAGCAGTTCTTC. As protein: CASRYSGLAASYNEQFF.

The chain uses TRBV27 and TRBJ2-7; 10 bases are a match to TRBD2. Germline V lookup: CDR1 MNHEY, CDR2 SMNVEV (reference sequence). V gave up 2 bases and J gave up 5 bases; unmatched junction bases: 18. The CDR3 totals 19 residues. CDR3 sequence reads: CASSLSIPSGRAMVNEQYF. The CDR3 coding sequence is TGTGCCAGCAGTTTAAGCATACCCAGCGGGAGGGCCATGGTGAACGAGCAGTACTTC.

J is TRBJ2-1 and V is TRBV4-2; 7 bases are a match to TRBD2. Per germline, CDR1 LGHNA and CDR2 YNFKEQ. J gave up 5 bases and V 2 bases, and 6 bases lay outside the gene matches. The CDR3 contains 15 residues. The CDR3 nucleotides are TGTGCCAGCAGCCAATCGGGAGGAAACAACAATGAGCAGTTCTTC. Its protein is CASSQSGGNNNEQFF.

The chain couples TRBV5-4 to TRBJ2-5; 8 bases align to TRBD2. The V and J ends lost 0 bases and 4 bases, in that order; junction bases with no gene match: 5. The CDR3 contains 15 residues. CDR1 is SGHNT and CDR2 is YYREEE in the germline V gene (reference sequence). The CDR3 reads CASSLVAGRGETQYF. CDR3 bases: TGTGCCAGCAGCTTGGTGGCCGGGAGGGGAGAGACCCAGTACTTC.

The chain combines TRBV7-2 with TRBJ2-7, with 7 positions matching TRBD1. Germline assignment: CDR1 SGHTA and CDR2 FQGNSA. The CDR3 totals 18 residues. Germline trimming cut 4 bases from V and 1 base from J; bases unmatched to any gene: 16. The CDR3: CASSSYSPTGIVSYEQYF. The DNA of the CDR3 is TGTGCCAGCAGCTCTTACTCCCCGACAGGGATAGTTTCCTACGAGCAGTACTTC.